This entry describes one T cell receptor beta chain. Antigen specificity is unknown. The sorted-subset replicate PCRs were given around 190 ng DNA, which is tens of thousands of T cell genomes. The protocol was immunoSEQ multiplex PCR, while the TCRdb copy is restricted to in-frame clones and leaves out a portion. Counted here are over 1.5 million clones, 95% to 99% occurring once; the ten biggest clones make up approximately 0.45%. The germline V and J ends were trimmed by 6 bases and 5 bases, with 23 bases remaining between them. The length of the CDR3 is 16 residues. CDR1 and CDR2 (germline): SGHDT, YYEEEE. This record belongs to a study of shared clonotypes between healthy human individuals. Study-level background: Three plates were used per donor for CD4 naive, three for CD4 memory, two for CD8 naive and one for CD8 memory. Findings and caveats of the study: The authors expected sequencing depth to affect clonotype sharing among donors.

The source of this sequence is a man aged 25 to 40 in good health. Sequencing input: naive CD4+ T cells sorted from blood. Subset described: CD45RA+ positively selected. The chain couples TRBV5-6 to TRBJ2-5; D may be TRBD1 (5 bases). CDR3 sequence (DNA): TGTGCCAGCAACTTCCTGACAGTTTCGGCGGTGGAGACCCAGTACTTC. This sequence encodes CASNFLTVSAVETQYF.